One and the same sample provided the 7 T cell receptor beta chains below, sequenced in a study of identical twins. A single record per CDR3 protein comes from TCRdb applying MiXCR to the 5' RACE reads. The sample lists around 480,000 distinct CDR3 sequences; approximately 14% were seen once. The same data also contributed to another study, on yellow fever vaccine responses in identical twins.

Sequenced sample: CD4+ T cells sorted from blood. These receptor sequences come from a woman aged 18-35 years in good health.

The V call is TRBV10-3, the J call TRBJ2-1; TRBD2 agrees at 10 bases. The CDR3 is made up of 15 amino acids. After removal of 3 bases from V and 7 bases from J, the junction contained 6 bases not matched to a gene. Germline V gene sequence: CDR1 ENHRY, CDR2 SYGVKD. The CDR3 DNA follows: TGTGCCATCAGTGAACGACTAGCGGGTGGTAATGAGCAGTTCTTC. Its protein is CAISERLAGGNEQFF.

This clonotype was recorded a few times. This rearrangement joins TRBV10-3 to TRBJ1-1; perhaps TRBD1 as D (5 bases). Germline V gene data show CDR1 as ENHRY and CDR2 as SYGVKD. This CDR3 has 16 amino acids. Trimming took off 0 bases at V and 0 bases at J, with 11 bases between the two ends. CDR3 amino acids: CAISESGVSMNTEAFF. In nucleotides, the CDR3 is TGTGCCATCAGTGAGTCGGGGGTATCGATGAACACTGAAGCTTTCTTT.

This clonotype was seen a handful of times. The chain employs TRBV20-1 and TRBJ2-5; the D is unclear. This CDR3 has 11 residues. Trimming took off 5 bases at V and 4 bases at J, with 8 bases between the two ends. Per germline, CDR1 DFQATT and CDR2 SNEGSKA (reference sequence). The CDR3: CSARHRETQYF. The CDR3 DNA sequence: TGCAGTGCTCGGCATAGAGAGACCCAGTACTTC.

The gene calls are TRBV12-3 or TRBV12-4 and TRBJ1-5; D gene uncertain. This CDR3 has 13 amino acids. V was pared by 6 bases and J by 3 bases, with 9 bases between. CDR3 DNA sequence: TGTGCCAGCAGGGCGGTTAACAATCAGCCCCAGCATTTT. Its protein product is CASRAVNNQPQHF.

The chain is built from TRBV12-3 or TRBV12-4 and TRBJ2-1, with D tentatively TRBD2 (6 bases). The CDR3 loop spans 13 amino acids. V lost 7 bases, J lost 3 bases, and 10 bases lay in between. CDR3 residues: CASTGTVYNEQFF. The CDR3 DNA sequence: TGTGCCAGCACTGGGACTGTCTACAATGAGCAGTTCTTC.

This clonotype occurred many times. This sequence joins TRBV12-3 or TRBV12-4 and TRBJ2-1, with 11 bases lining up with TRBD2. V trimming: 6 bases; J trimming: 5 bases; junction bases outside the gene matches: 9. The CDR3 is made up of 16 amino acids. Here the CDR3 DNA reads TGTGCCAGCAGGGTCCCTGGACTAGCGGGTCACAATGAGCAGTTCTTC. Amino acids: CASRVPGLAGHNEQFF.

The V call is TRBV27, the J call TRBJ2-7, with 7 bases matching TRBD1. Germline V gene data show CDR1 as MNHEY and CDR2 as SMNVEV (reference sequence). The length of the CDR3 is 12 residues. With 2 bases clipped from V and 8 bases from J, the junction kept 3 bases outside the gene matches. CDR3 DNA: TGTGCCAGCAGTTTAGTGGGACAGAAGCAGTACTTC. Translating it yields CASSLVGQKQYF.